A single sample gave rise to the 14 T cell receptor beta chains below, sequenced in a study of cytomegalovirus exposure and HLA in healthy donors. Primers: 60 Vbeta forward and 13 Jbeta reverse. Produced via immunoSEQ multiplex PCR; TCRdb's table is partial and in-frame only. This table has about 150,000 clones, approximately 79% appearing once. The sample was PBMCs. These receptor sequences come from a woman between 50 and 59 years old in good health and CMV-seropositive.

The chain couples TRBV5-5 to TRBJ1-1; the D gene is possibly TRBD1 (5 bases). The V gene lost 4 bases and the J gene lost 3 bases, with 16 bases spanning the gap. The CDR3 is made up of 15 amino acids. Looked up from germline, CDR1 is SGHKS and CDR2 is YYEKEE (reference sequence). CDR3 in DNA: TGTGCCAGCAGCACAATACCCGGGGGGGACACTGAAGCTTTCTTT. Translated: CASSTIPGGDTEAFF.

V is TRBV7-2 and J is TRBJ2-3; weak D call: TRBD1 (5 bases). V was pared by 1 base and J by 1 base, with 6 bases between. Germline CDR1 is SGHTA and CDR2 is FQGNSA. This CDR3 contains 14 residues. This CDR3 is CASSLETGTDTQYF. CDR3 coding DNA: TGTGCCAGCAGCTTAGAGACAGGCACAGATACGCAGTATTTT.

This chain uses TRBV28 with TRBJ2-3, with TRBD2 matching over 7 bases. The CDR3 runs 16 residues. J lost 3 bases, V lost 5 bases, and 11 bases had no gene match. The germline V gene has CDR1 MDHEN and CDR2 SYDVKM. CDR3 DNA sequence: TGTGCCAGCAGTCCCATACTAGCGTTTTCGACAGATACGCAGTATTTT. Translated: CASSPILAFSTDTQYF.

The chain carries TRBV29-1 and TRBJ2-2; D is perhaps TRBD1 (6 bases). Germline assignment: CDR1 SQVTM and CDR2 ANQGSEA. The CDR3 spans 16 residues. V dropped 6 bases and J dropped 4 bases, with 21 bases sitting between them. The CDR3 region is CSVATATFRGTGELFF. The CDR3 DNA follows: TGCAGCGTCGCAACAGCCACGTTCAGGGGCACCGGGGAGCTGTTTTTT.

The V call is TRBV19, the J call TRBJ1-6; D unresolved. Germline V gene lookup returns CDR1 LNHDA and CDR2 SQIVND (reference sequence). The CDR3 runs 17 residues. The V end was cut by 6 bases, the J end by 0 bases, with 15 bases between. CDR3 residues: CASRQDGESSYNSPLHF. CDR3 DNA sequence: TGTGCCAGTAGACAAGACGGGGAGAGCTCCTATAATTCACCCCTCCACTTT.

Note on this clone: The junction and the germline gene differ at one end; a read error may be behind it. The CDR3 sequence is CASSESRSASVF. The CDR3 bases are TGTGCCAGCAGTGAATCGAGGTCGGCCTCCGTTTTC. This sequence joins TRBV6-5 and TRBJ1-2; D gene unclear. Germline loops: CDR1 MNHEY, CDR2 SVGAGI. This CDR3 has 12 residues.

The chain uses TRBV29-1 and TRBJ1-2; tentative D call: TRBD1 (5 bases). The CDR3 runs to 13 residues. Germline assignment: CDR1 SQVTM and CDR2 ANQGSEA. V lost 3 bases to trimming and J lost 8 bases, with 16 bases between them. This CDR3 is CSVDIGDRGGYTF. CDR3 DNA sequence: TGCAGCGTTGATATAGGAGACAGAGGCGGCTACACCTTC.

The DNA of the CDR3 is TGTGCTAGTGGTTCGATCGGGGGGACAAACACAGATACGCAGTATTTT. This encodes CASGSIGGTNTDTQYF. The chain employs TRBV12-5 and TRBJ2-3, with D tentatively TRBD2 (7 bases). Germline V CDR1 and CDR2: LGHNT, FRNRAP. Trimming took 4 bases from V and 2 from J, leaving 16 bases between them. This CDR3 spans 16 amino acids.

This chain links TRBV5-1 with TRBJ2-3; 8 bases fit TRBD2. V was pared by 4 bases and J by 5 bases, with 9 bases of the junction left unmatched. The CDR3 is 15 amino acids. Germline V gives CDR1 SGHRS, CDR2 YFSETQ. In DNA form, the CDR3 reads TGCGCCAGCAGCCCCGAGGGCGGGGGGAAAGATACGCAGTATTTT. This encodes CASSPEGGGKDTQYF.

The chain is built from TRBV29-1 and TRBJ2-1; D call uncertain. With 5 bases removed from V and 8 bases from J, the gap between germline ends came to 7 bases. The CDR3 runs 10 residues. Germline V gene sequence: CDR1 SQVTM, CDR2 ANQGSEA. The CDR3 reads CSVSSDEQFF. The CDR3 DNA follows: TGCAGCGTTAGTTCGGATGAGCAGTTCTTC.

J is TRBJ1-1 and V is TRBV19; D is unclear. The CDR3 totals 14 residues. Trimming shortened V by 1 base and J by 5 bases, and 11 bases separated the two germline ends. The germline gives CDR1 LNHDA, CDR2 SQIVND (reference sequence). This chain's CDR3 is CASSIAVGRTEAFF. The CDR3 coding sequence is TGTGCCAGTAGTATAGCGGTCGGGAGGACTGAAGCTTTCTTT.

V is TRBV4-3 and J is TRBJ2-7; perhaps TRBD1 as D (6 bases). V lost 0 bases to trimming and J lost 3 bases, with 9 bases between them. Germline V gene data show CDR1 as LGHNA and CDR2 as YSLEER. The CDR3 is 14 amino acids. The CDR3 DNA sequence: TGCGCCAGCAGCCAAGATACAGGGTACTACGAGCAGTACTTC. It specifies CASSQDTGYYEQYF.

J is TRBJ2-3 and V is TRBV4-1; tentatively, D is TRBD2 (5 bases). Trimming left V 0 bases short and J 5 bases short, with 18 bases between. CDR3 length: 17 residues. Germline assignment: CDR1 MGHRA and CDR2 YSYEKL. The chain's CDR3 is CASSQEDRGTFKDTQYF. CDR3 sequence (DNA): TGCGCCAGCAGCCAAGAAGACCGGGGAACATTCAAAGATACGCAGTATTTT.

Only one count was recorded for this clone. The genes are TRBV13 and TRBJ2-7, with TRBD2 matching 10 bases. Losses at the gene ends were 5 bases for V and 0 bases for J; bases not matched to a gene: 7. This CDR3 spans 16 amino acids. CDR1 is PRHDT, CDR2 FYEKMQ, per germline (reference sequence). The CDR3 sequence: CASSATSGVSSYEQYF. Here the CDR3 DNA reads TGTGCCAGCAGCGCCACTAGCGGGGTTAGCTCCTACGAGCAGTACTTC.